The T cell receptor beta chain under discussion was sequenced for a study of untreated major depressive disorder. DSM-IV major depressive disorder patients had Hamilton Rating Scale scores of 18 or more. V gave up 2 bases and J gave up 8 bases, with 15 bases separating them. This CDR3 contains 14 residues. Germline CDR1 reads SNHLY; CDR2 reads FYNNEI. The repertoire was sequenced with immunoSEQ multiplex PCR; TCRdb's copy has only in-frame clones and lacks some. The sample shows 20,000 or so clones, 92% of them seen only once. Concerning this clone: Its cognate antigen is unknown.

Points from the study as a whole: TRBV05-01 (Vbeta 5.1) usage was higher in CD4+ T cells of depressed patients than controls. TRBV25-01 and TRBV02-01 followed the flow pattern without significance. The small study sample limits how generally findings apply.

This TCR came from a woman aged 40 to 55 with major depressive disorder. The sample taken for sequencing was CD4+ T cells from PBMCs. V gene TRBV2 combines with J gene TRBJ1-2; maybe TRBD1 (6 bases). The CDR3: CASSEQGTVWGYTF. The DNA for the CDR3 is TGTGCCAGCAGTGAACAGGGGACGGTATGGGGCTACACCTTC.